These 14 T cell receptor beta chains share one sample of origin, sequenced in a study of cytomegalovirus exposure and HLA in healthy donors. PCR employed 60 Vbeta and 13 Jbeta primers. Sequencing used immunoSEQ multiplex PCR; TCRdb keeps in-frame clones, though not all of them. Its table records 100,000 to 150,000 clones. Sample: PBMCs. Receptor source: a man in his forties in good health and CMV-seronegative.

The DNA for the CDR3 is TGTGCCAGCAGCCCTGGGACAGGGGTTCAGCCCCAGCATTTT. Translating it yields CASSPGTGVQPQHF. The chain couples TRBV28 to TRBJ1-5, with TRBD1 matching over 10 bases. The trim removed 6 bases at V and 6 bases at J, leaving 5 bases unmatched. Germline CDR1 is MDHEN and CDR2 is SYDVKM. The length of the CDR3 is 14 residues. The full variable domain, in which reference TRBV28 and TRBJ1-5 provide the parts outside the CDR3, is DVKVTQSSRYLVKRTGEKVFLECVQDMDHENMFWYRQDPGLGLRLIYFSYDVKMKEKGDIPEGYSVSREKKERFSLILESASTNQTSMYLCASSPGTGVQPQHFGDGTRLSIL.

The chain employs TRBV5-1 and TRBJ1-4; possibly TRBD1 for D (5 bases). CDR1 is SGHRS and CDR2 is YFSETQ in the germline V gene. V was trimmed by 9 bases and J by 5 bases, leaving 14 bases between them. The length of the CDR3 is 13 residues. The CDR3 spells CATSTVSNEKLFF. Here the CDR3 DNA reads TGCGCCACCTCGACAGTTTCAAATGAAAAACTGTTTTTT.

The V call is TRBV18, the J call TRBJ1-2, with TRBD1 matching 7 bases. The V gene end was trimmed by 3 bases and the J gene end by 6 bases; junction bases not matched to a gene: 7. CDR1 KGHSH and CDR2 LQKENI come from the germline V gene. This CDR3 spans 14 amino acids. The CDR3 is CASSPSTGPDGYTF. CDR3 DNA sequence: TGTGCCAGCTCACCTTCGACAGGGCCTGATGGCTACACCTTC.

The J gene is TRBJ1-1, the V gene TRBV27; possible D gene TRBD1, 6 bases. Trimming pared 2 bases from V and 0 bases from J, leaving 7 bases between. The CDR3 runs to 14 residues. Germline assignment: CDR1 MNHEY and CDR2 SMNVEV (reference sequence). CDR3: CASSLPGVNTEAFF. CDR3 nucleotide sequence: TGTGCCAGCAGTTTACCAGGGGTGAACACTGAAGCTTTCTTT.

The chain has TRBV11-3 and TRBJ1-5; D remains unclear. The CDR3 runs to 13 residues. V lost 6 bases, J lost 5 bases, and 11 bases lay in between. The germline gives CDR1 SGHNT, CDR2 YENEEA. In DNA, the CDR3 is TGTGCCAGCAGTCCCGAGATCTATCAGCCCCAGCATTTT. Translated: CASSPEIYQPQHF.

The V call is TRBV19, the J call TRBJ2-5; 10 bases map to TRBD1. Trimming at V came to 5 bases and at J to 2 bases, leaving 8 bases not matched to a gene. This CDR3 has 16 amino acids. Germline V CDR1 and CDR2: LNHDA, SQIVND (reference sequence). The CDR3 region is CASSGRDRGPQETQYF. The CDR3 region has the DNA TGTGCCAGTAGTGGCCGGGACAGGGGCCCGCAAGAGACCCAGTACTTC.

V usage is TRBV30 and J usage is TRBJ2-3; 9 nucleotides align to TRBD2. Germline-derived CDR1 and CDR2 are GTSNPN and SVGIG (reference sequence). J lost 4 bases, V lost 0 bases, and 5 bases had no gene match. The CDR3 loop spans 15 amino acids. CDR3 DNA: TGTGCCTGGAGTGTTGTAGCGGGAGAGGCAGATACGCAGTATTTT. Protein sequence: CAWSVVAGEADTQYF. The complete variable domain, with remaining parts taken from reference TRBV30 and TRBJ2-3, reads SQTIHQWPATLVQPVGSPLSLECTVEGTSNPNLYWYRQAAGRGLQLLFYSVGIGQISSEVPQNLSASRPQDRQFILSSKKLLLSDSGFYLCAWSVVAGEADTQYFGPGTRLTVL.

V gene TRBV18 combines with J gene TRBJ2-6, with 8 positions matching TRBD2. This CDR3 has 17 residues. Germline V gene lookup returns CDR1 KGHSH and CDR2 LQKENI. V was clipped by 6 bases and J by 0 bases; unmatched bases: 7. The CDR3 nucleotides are TGTGCCAGCTCCGTGTCAGCGGGAGCCTCTGGGGCCAACGTCCTGACTTTC. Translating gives CASSVSAGASGANVLTF.

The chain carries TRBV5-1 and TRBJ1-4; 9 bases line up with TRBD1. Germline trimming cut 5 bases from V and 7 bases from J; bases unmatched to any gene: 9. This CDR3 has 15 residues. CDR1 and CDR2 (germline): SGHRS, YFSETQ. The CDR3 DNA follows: TGCGCCAGCAGGACTACCGGGACAGGGCGTGAAAAACTGTTTTTT. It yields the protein CASRTTGTGREKLFF.

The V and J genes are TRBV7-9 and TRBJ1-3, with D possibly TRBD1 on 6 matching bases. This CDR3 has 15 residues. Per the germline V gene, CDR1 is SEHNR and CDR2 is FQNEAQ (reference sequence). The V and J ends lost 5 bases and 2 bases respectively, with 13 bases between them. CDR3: CASSVTGEAGNTIYF. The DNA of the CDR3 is TGTGCCAGCAGCGTGACAGGAGAAGCTGGAAACACCATATATTTT.

The CDR3 DNA sequence: TGCGCCAGCAGCCAAGTTGGTCTCGCACAGGACCAAGAGACCCAGTACTTC. Encoded protein: CASSQVGLAQDQETQYF. The chain carries TRBV4-3 and TRBJ2-5; tentatively, D is TRBD1 (5 bases). The germline gives CDR1 LGHNA, CDR2 YSLEER. V was cut by 1 base and J by 0 bases, with 15 bases left in between. The CDR3 has 17 amino acids.

The DNA of the CDR3 is TGTGCCAGCGGTACAGGGAGCGAGCAGTACTTC. Encoded protein: CASGTGSEQYF. The chain couples TRBV6-1 to TRBJ2-7, with D possibly matching TRBD1 (6 bases). Germline-derived CDR1 and CDR2 are MNHNS and SASEGT. The CDR3 length is 11 residues. V lost 8 bases and J lost 6, with 11 bases in between.

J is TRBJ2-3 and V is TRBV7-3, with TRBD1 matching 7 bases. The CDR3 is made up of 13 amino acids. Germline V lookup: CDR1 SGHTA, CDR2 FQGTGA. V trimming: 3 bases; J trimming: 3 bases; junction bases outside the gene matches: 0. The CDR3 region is CASSFRGTDTQYF. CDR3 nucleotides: TGTGCCAGCAGCTTCAGGGGGACAGATACGCAGTATTTT.

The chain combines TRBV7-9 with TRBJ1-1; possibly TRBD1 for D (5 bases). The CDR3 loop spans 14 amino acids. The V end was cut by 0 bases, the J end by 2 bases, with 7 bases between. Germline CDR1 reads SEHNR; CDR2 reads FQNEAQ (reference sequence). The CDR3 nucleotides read TGTGCCAGCAGCTTAGCGCAGGGAAACACTGAAGCTTTCTTT. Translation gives CASSLAQGNTEAFF.